This T cell receptor (beta chain) appears in the sequencing data of a study of blood T cell repertoires in COVID-19. Whole-study context: The United States, Italy and Spain were the sources of the acute and convalescent COVID-19 samples. In each case, the material was cDNA or gDNA derived from T cells, B-cell-depleted T cells, or PBMCs.

In the study's own analysis: Quantification of nucleated cells was approximated via reference gene primer amplification. Using immunoSEQ multiplex PCR, the repertoire was profiled, and TCRdb retains in-frame clones only, with some absent. V, J and clone size are those of that table, while D and trimming were read from the DNA. The sample holds 65,000 to 85,000 clones, over 70% seen once. V lost 0 bases to trimming and J lost 5 bases, with 14 bases between them. The CDR3 contains 16 residues. CDR1 and CDR2 (germline): LGHNA, YSLEER. Sequencing was carried out using peripheral blood. The chain joins TRBV4-3 to TRBJ1-5, with no clear D. This clonotype was sampled from a man between 50 and 59 years old with active or convalescent COVID-19. This chain's CDR3 is CASSQDLGSWDQPQHF. The CDR3 coding sequence is TGCGCCAGCAGCCAAGATCTCGGGAGTTGGGATCAGCCCCAGCATTTT.